This is a list of T cell receptor beta chains from one sample in a study of shared T cell receptors in the human thymus. Only in-frame clones appear in the TCRdb table, and some are missing; sequencing was by immunoSEQ multiplex PCR. The top ten hold 0.0094% of the sample, which has hundreds of thousands of clones, around 87% seen once. The data were also submitted as part of a second study, on human thymus T cells.

Input material: thymocytes. Receptors originate from a boy younger than two with a congenital heart defect. CDR3s include the opening cysteine and the closing phenylalanine or tryptophan. The D gene is left open where the match is weak. Size values are once, few and many counts, or a class for expanded clones, and some rows have none.

j_call v_call d_call clone_size cdr3_nt cdr3_aa
TRBJ2-1 TRBV12-5 TRBD2 few TGTGCTAGTGCCCCCTGGCGGGAGACCCAATACAATGAGCAGTTCTTC CASAPWRETQYNEQFF
TRBJ2-7 TRBV28 NA NA TGTGCCAGCAGTTTATTGTTCGCTGGCGGCTACGAGCAGTACTTC CASSLLFAGGYEQYF
TRBJ1-2 TRBV10-3 TRBD1 NA TGTGCCATCAGTGGTCTGCGGGACAGGGGGCGGGATGGCTACACCTTC CAISGLRDRGRDGYTF
TRBJ1-2 TRBV25-1 TRBD1 NA TGTGCCAGCAGTCAACTCTTGGACAGGGGAGTCAATGGCTACACCTTC CASSQLLDRGVNGYTF
TRBJ1-1 TRBV19 TRBD1 NA TGTGCCAGTAGTATTGAGGGCCAGGGGGCTGAAGCTTTCTTT CASSIEGQGAEAFF
TRBJ2-2 TRBV14 NA NA TGTGCCAGCAGCCAACAGCGGACCGGGGAGCTGTTTTTT CASSQQRTGELFF
TRBJ2-7 TRBV25-1 NA NA TGTGCCAGCAGTGAACGAGGGGGAAGTAGCTCCTACGAGCAGTACTTC CASSERGGSSSYEQYF
TRBJ1-1 TRBV7-2 NA NA TGTGCCAGCGGATCCTCTACCTACTCCGGGGGTCTAAACACTGAAGCTTTCTTT CASGSSTYSGGLNTEAFF
TRBJ2-1 TRBV5-1 TRBD2 NA TGCGCCAGCAGTGGACTAGCGGGAGCCTCCTCCAATGAGCAGTTCTTC CASSGLAGASSNEQFF
TRBJ1-1 TRBV10-1 NA NA TGCGCCAGCAGTGAGACAGGGATGAACACTGAAGCTTTCTTT CASSETGMNTEAFF
TRBJ1-3 TRBV4-3 TRBD1 NA TGCGCCAGCAGCCAAGAGACAGGGTCTGGAAACACCATATATTTT CASSQETGSGNTIYF
TRBJ2-5 TRBV6-1 NA NA TGTGCCAGTGCGGGTCGGGGATCCCAGTACTTC CASAGRGSQYF
TRBJ2-7 TRBV9 NA NA TGTGCCAGCAGCCCGAGGGACAACTCCTACGAGCAGTACTTC CASSPRDNSYEQYF
TRBJ2-1 TRBV7-3 NA NA TGTGCCAGCAGCTTAACAACAGGGCTGAATGAGCAGTTCTTC CASSLTTGLNEQFF
TRBJ1-2 TRBV19 TRBD1 NA TGTGCCAGTATGACACCGGGACAGGGGAACTATGGCTACACCTTC CASMTPGQGNYGYTF
TRBJ2-7 TRBV5-1 TRBD2 NA TGCGCCAGCAGCTCCGGGACTAGCGGGAGCTACGAGCAGTACTTC CASSSGTSGSYEQYF
TRBJ1-2 TRBV28 NA NA TGTGCCAGCAGGTCCAGGCAGAATTATGGCTACACCTTC CASRSRQNYGYTF
TRBJ1-1 TRBV29-1 NA NA TGCAGCGTTGAGTGGGGGGACACTGAAGCTTTCTTT CSVEWGDTEAFF
TRBJ2-7 TRBV6-5 NA NA TGTGCCAGCATGGGGCCCTGGTACGAGCAGTACTTC CASMGPWYEQYF
TRBJ1-3 TRBV14 NA NA TGTGCCAGCAGCACCCGACATCACTCTGGAAACACCATATATTTT CASSTRHHSGNTIYF
TRBJ2-3 TRBV28 NA NA TGTGCCAGCAGTTTACCAACAGATACGCAGTATTTT CASSLPTDTQYF
TRBJ2-1 TRBV30 NA NA TGTGCCTGGAGTGTCTTCCCCAAGCGTTCCTACAATGAGCAGTTCTTC CAWSVFPKRSYNEQFF
TRBJ2-7 TRBV7-6 TRBD1 NA TGTGCCAGCAGCTTAAGAGGACAGGGGGCGGGCTACGAGCAGTACTTC CASSLRGQGAGYEQYF
TRBJ2-2 TRBV5-1 TRBD2 NA TGCGCCAGCAGCCCCAGCGGGGGGCTGAACACCGGGGAGCTGTTTTTT CASSPSGGLNTGELFF
TRBJ2-3 TRBV7-2 TRBD2 few TGTGCCAGCAGCTTTTCTTTAGCGGGAGGCACAGATACGCAGTATTTT CASSFSLAGGTDTQYF
TRBJ2-6 TRBV5-5 NA few TGTGCCAGCCTACGAGATATCTCTGGGGCCAACGTCCTGACTTTC CASLRDISGANVLTF
TRBJ2-1 TRBV28 NA NA TGTGCCAGCAGTTTCGAGCGTCGCTCCTACAATGAGCAGTTCTTC CASSFERRSYNEQFF
TRBJ2-4 TRBV11-2 TRBD1 few TGTGCCAGCAGCTTAAGTAGTGGTGGGACAGAAAAAAACATTCAGTACTTC CASSLSSGGTEKNIQYF
TRBJ2-5 TRBV7-2 NA NA TGTGCCAGCAGCTTAAACCGAGAGGGGACCCAGTACTTC CASSLNREGTQYF
TRBJ2-7 TRBV14 NA NA TGTGCCAGCAGCCAAGATCCCTCCCCCTTTTCCTACGAGCAGTACTTC CASSQDPSPFSYEQYF
TRBJ2-1 TRBV6-1 TRBD2 NA TGTGCCAGCAGTGAAACTAGCGGGGTCAATGAGCAGTTCTTC CASSETSGVNEQFF
TRBJ1-5 TRBV7-2 TRBD1 NA TGTGCCAGCAGCTCGGGTCAAACAGGGGGCTTTCAGCCCCAGCATTTT CASSSGQTGGFQPQHF
TRBJ2-7 TRBV6-5 TRBD2 NA TGTGCCAGCAGAGGACTAGCTTCCTCCTACGAGCAGTACTTC CASRGLASSYEQYF
TRBJ1-2 TRBV7-2 TRBD1 NA TGTGCCAGCAGCTTAGGACAGGGACCCTTTCCCTTC CASSLGQGPFPF
TRBJ2-7 TRBV15 NA NA TGTGCCACCAGCAGCGGGACAGGGAATGAGCGGGAGTCCTACGAGCAGTACTTC CATSSGTGNERESYEQYF
TRBJ2-7 TRBV18 TRBD1 NA TGTGCCAGCTCATCCCTACAGGGGTCTCTCGTGTACGAGCAGTACTTC CASSSLQGSLVYEQYF
TRBJ1-1 TRBV18 NA NA TGTGCCAGCTCACCACCCGTACAGGGATCATACGAAGCTTTCTTT CASSPPVQGSYEAFF
TRBJ2-5 TRBV27 TRBD2 NA TGTGCCAGCAGTCCCCTTAGCGGGGGTTGGGAGACCCAGTACTTC CASSPLSGGWETQYF
TRBJ2-2 TRBV28 TRBD2 NA TGTGCCAGCAGTTCCCGATTCGGCGGAGGCCGGACTAGCGGGGAGACCGGGGAGCTGTTTTTT CASSSRFGGGRTSGETGELFF
TRBJ2-7 TRBV7-2 TRBD1 NA TGTGCCAGCAGCTTAGGGGACAGGGGCCACGAGCAGTACTTC CASSLGDRGHEQYF
TRBJ2-5 TRBV5-1 NA NA TGCGCCAGCAGCAAGGGGCCGGGAGCTCAAGAGACCCAGTACTTC CASSKGPGAQETQYF
TRBJ2-7 TRBV15 NA NA TGTGCCACCAGCAGAGCCCCCCGGACTCCATTCTACGAGCAGTACTTC CATSRAPRTPFYEQYF
TRBJ1-5 TRBV5-8 TRBD1 NA TGTGCCAGCAGTAGTACGACAGGGGTAGTTAGTCAGCCCCAGCATTTT CASSSTTGVVSQPQHF
TRBJ2-3 TRBV12-5 TRBD2 NA TGTGCTAGTGGTCCCCCGTCTAGCGGGGGGGCTACAGATACGCAGTATTTT CASGPPSSGGATDTQYF
TRBJ2-6 TRBV25-1 NA NA TGTGCCAGCACCGAGAGGGCTGGCTCTGGGGCCAACGTCCTGACTTTC CASTERAGSGANVLTF
TRBJ2-3 TRBV4-3 TRBD2 NA TGCGCCAGCAGCCAATCCGGGACTAGCTCGACAGATACGCAGTATTTT CASSQSGTSSTDTQYF
TRBJ2-2 TRBV28 NA NA TGTGCCAGCAGTAATCCCGGAGCCCTCACAATACTGATGAGCACCGGGGAGCTGTTTTTT CASSNPGALTILMSTGELFF
TRBJ1-2 TRBV27 TRBD1 NA TGTGCCAGCAGTTTAGGTAGGGCAGGGGGCATGGGCTACACCTTC CASSLGRAGGMGYTF
TRBJ1-2 TRBV15 TRBD1 NA TGTGCCACCATTTCGGACAGGGGATATAATTATGGCTACACCTTC CATISDRGYNYGYTF
TRBJ1-6 TRBV19 NA NA TGTGCCACCATGGAGAGGTCAAGCTCCTATAATTCACCCCTCCACTTT CATMERSSSYNSPLHF
TRBJ2-7 TRBV18 TRBD1 NA TGTGCCAGCTCAATATTCAAACAGGGGATTGGGGAAACCTCAGCTGAAACCTACGAGCAGTACTTC CASSIFKQGIGETSAETYEQYF
TRBJ1-2 TRBV5-1 NA once TGCGCCAGCAGGGAAAACACAGGGAACGGAGGCTATGGCTACACCTTC CASRENTGNGGYGYTF
TRBJ2-5 TRBV9 TRBD2 NA TGTGCCAGCAGCTCCCTTGCGGGGGAAGAGACCCAGTACTTC CASSSLAGEETQYF
TRBJ1-1 TRBV10-3 NA NA TGTGCCATCAGGGCGGACTTGGGTGAGGCTTTCTTT CAIRADLGEAFF
TRBJ2-1 TRBV15 TRBD1 few TGTGCCACCAGCAGGGACCTCCAGGGACAGGGGGCACATGAGCAGTTCTTC CATSRDLQGQGAHEQFF